The 31 T cell receptor beta chains in this list originate from one sample, sequenced in a study of cytomegalovirus exposure and HLA in healthy donors. With 60 Vbeta and 13 Jbeta primers, the PCR was carried out. Sequenced by immunoSEQ multiplex PCR; TCRdb stores in-frame clones only, minus some. The sample holds over 100,000 clones; more than 75% are singletons and the top ten take roughly 1.7%. Sequenced material: PBMCs. The source of these receptors is a middle-aged woman in good health and CMV-seronegative.

The J gene is TRBJ1-4, the V gene TRBV5-1, with TRBD1 matching 10 bases. The CDR3 runs to 16 residues. Germline CDR1 reads SGHRS; CDR2 reads YFSETQ. V was clipped by 4 bases and J by 5 bases; unmatched bases: 8. The DNA for the CDR3 is TGCGCCAGCAGCCCGGGACCGGGACAGGGGAATGAAAAACTGTTTTTT. This translates into CASSPGPGQGNEKLFF.

The rearrangement links TRBV7-8 to TRBJ2-2, with D possibly being TRBD1 (5 bases). Germline V lookup: CDR1 SGHVS, CDR2 FQNEAQ. V lost 6 bases to trimming and J lost 9 bases, with 17 bases between them. This CDR3 has 14 residues. The CDR3 coding sequence is TGTGCCAGCAGTTATACGACCCAGGGTCGGGAGCTGTTTTTT. Translated: CASSYTTQGRELFF.

This clone was picked up one time. This chain uses TRBV28 with TRBJ2-7; 10 nucleotides line up with TRBD1. CDR1 and CDR2 (germline): MDHEN, SYDVKM. V gave up 2 bases and J gave up 2 bases; unmatched junction bases: 3. CDR3 length: 15 amino acids. CDR3 bases: TGTGCCAGCAGTTTACTGGGACAGGGGACCTACGAGCAGTACTTC. Translated, it gives CASSLLGQGTYEQYF.

The V and J genes are TRBV7-9 and TRBJ1-1; perhaps TRBD1 as D (5 bases). Trimming removed 1 base at V and 6 bases at J, with 18 bases between. There are 16 residues in the CDR3. Germline CDR1 reads SEHNR; CDR2 reads FQNEAQ (reference sequence). The CDR3 DNA sequence: TGTGCCAGCAGCTTAGGGGGGAGACGCGGGGTATCTGAAGCTTTCTTT. It translates to CASSLGGRRGVSEAFF.

This chain joins TRBV6-4 and TRBJ2-2, with 14 bases aligning to TRBD2. The CDR3 totals 18 residues. CDR1 and CDR2 from the germline V gene are MRHNA and SNTAGT. V lost 5 bases and J lost 1; bases outside the gene matches: 6. CDR3 sequence (DNA): TGTGCCAGCAGTACCGGGACTAGCGGGAGAGGGAACACCGGGGAGCTGTTTTTT. It translates to CASSTGTSGRGNTGELFF.

This clone appeared a few times. This chain uses TRBV7-9 with TRBJ1-3; no reliable D call. Trimming took off 5 bases at V and 2 bases at J, with 19 bases between the two ends. CDR3 size: 17 residues. From germline, CDR1 is SEHNR and CDR2 FQNEAQ (reference sequence). The CDR3 region is CASSPGRGVAPGNTIYF. The CDR3 DNA reads as TGTGCCAGCAGCCCCGGGAGAGGAGTGGCCCCTGGAAACACCATATATTTT.

V usage is TRBV27 and J usage is TRBJ2-2; TRBD1 is a possible D gene (5 bases). CDR1 is MNHEY and CDR2 is SMNVEV in the germline V gene (reference sequence). V was pared by 4 bases and J by 0 bases, with 6 bases between. This CDR3 region has 14 residues. The CDR3 loop reads CASSSQANTGELFF. In DNA form, the CDR3 reads TGTGCCAGCAGTTCACAGGCGAACACCGGGGAGCTGTTTTTT.

The CDR3 DNA reads TGTGCCAGCAGTGAACGTGGGACAGGGAACGACGAGCAGTACTTC. This codes for CASSERGTGNDEQYF. The chain links TRBV6-1 to TRBJ2-5; TRBD1 matches 9 bases. The DNA end favors TRBJ2-7, so the J call may be wrong. This CDR3 spans 15 amino acids. Per the germline V gene, CDR1 is MNHNS and CDR2 is SASEGT.

Judged by abundance, this clone is medium-sized (0.01 to 0.1%). J is TRBJ2-2 and V is TRBV4-3; D is undetermined. This CDR3 region has 14 residues. The germline V and J ends were trimmed by 3 bases and 2 bases, with 7 bases remaining between them. The germline V gene has CDR1 LGHNA and CDR2 YSLEER. CDR3 protein: CASSHGANTGELFF. CDR3 in DNA: TGCGCCAGCAGCCACGGAGCCAACACCGGGGAGCTGTTTTTT.

This clone was detected only once. The CDR3 DNA is TGTGCCAGCAGTTCTGGACTCGTCGATACGCAGTATTTT. Translation: CASSSGLVDTQYF. V gene TRBV27 combines with J gene TRBJ2-3; maybe TRBD2 (5 bases). The germline V and J ends were trimmed by 4 bases and 6 bases, with 11 bases remaining between them. Germline CDR1 reads MNHEY; CDR2 reads SMNVEV (reference sequence). The CDR3 is 13 residues long.

The V and J genes are TRBV5-4 and TRBJ2-5; 10 bases are a match to TRBD1. The J call may be incorrect, as the DNA end agrees better with TRBJ2-7. The V gene's germline CDR1 is SGHNT and CDR2 YYREEE (reference sequence). The CDR3 covers 15 residues. The CDR3 reads CASSYGQGVGYEQYF. The CDR3 DNA reads as TGTGCCAGCAGCTACGGACAGGGGGTAGGGTACGAGCAGTACTTC.

The rearrangement uses TRBV28 and TRBJ2-2; TRBD1 matches at 7 bases. The trim removed 3 bases at V and 6 bases at J, leaving 4 bases unmatched. This CDR3 is built from 14 residues. Germline CDR1 and CDR2: MDHEN and SYDVKM. For the CDR3, the DNA is TGTGCCAGCAGTTTGGGACAGACTTCCGGGGAGCTGTTTTTT. It encodes CASSLGQTSGELFF.

The chain couples TRBV7-3 to TRBJ1-1; 8 bases fit TRBD1. Trimming took 5 bases from V and 3 from J; bases not matched to a gene: 2. CDR3 length equals 13 residues. The germline gives CDR1 SGHTA, CDR2 FQGTGA. The CDR3 sequence: CASSMDRDTEAFF. Here the CDR3 DNA reads TGTGCCAGCAGCATGGACAGGGACACTGAAGCTTTCTTT.

The rearrangement links TRBV29-1 to TRBJ2-1; D gene unclear. The V gene lost 6 bases and the J gene lost 1 base, with 16 bases spanning the gap. This CDR3 is built from 15 residues. CDR1 is SQVTM and CDR2 is ANQGSEA in the germline V gene. CDR3 protein: CSVSGPTHSYNEQFF. CDR3 bases: TGCAGCGTCTCCGGCCCGACTCATTCCTACAATGAGCAGTTCTTC.

V gene TRBV19 combines with J gene TRBJ1-2; possibly TRBD1 for D (6 bases). The germline gives CDR1 LNHDA, CDR2 SQIVND (reference sequence). CDR3 length: 15 residues. The germline V and J ends were trimmed by 7 bases and 2 bases, with 17 bases remaining between them. For the CDR3, the DNA is TGTGCCAGTAATCATCCCCCGACAGGCAACTATGGCTACACCTTC. Protein: CASNHPPTGNYGYTF.

J is TRBJ2-2 and V is TRBV19; D ambiguous. The germline gives CDR1 LNHDA, CDR2 SQIVND (reference sequence). V lost 1 base to trimming and J lost 7 bases, with 7 bases between them. The CDR3 has 13 amino acids. CDR3 DNA sequence: TGTGCCAGTAGTATAGTATTCCGCGGGGAGCTGTTTTTT. This gives the protein CASSIVFRGELFF. The whole variable domain, remainder taken from reference TRBV19 and TRBJ2-2, is DGGITQSPKYLFRKEGQNVTLSCEQNLNHDAMYWYRQDPGQGLRLIYYSQIVNDFQKGDIAEGYSVSREKKESFPLTVTSAQKNPTAFYLCASSIVFRGELFFGEGSRLTVL.

The chain has TRBV6-1 and TRBJ2-1; 10 bases map to TRBD1. The ends lost 7 bases at V and 9 bases at J; junction bases unmatched: 12. This CDR3 has 15 residues. Germline V lookup: CDR1 MNHNS, CDR2 SASEGT. This CDR3 reads CASTTGTGDLGEQFF. In nucleotides, the CDR3 is TGTGCCAGCACAACCGGGACAGGGGATTTAGGTGAGCAGTTCTTC.

The J gene is TRBJ1-2, the V gene TRBV28; the D is unclear. V lost 6 bases and J 4 bases, leaving 15 bases between the germline ends. The length of the CDR3 is 14 residues. Germline CDR1 reads MDHEN; CDR2 reads SYDVKM. The CDR3 is CASSALALSYGYTF. In DNA, the CDR3 is TGTGCCAGCAGCGCATTGGCATTATCCTATGGCTACACCTTC.

J is TRBJ1-3 and V is TRBV7-2, with D maybe TRBD1 (5 bases). Germline V gives CDR1 SGHTA, CDR2 FQGNSA. V was shortened by 2 bases and J by 0 bases, with 20 bases between the two germline ends. This CDR3 is 19 amino acids long. The CDR3 region is CASSLIGAVRSSSGNTIYF. Here the CDR3 DNA reads TGTGCCAGCAGCTTAATAGGGGCCGTTCGTTCCTCCTCTGGAAACACCATATATTTT.

This clone is a singleton in its sample. This chain's CDR3 is CASSPPTGPLGGNEQFF. The CDR3 DNA sequence: TGCGCCAGCAGTCCCCCGACTGGGCCGCTGGGGGGGAATGAGCAGTTCTTC. V is TRBV23-1 and J is TRBJ2-1; TRBD2 agrees at 7 bases. TRBV23-1 is known as an ORF, though its function is uncertain. With 4 bases clipped from V and 7 bases from J, the junction kept 16 bases outside the gene matches. This CDR3 has 17 amino acids.

This clone is medium-sized by share. The chain couples TRBV6-1 to TRBJ2-1; TRBD2 aligns across 7 bases. The CDR3 runs 15 residues. Losses at the gene ends were 4 bases for V and 6 bases for J; bases not matched to a gene: 9. CDR1 is MNHNS, CDR2 SASEGT, per germline. CDR3 DNA: TGTGCCAGCAGTGGTGTTCAAGCGGGGCCCAATGAGCAGTTCTTC. Amino acid sequence: CASSGVQAGPNEQFF.

The CDR3 DNA is TGTGCCAGCAGTTCACAGGAAAATCAGCCCCAGCATTTT. Translating gives CASSSQENQPQHF. The chain couples TRBV7-9 to TRBJ1-5; a possible D gene is TRBD1 (5 bases). CDR1 and CDR2 (germline): SEHNR, FQNEAQ (reference sequence). This CDR3 spans 13 amino acids. V was clipped by 6 bases and J by 4 bases, with 10 bases between them.

The V call is TRBV11-2, the J call TRBJ2-1; no reliable D call. The germline V gene has CDR1 SGHAT and CDR2 FQNNGV. The CDR3 is made up of 15 amino acids. V was cut by 2 bases and J by 3 bases, with 11 bases left in between. The CDR3 loop reads CASSLSRSRYNEQFF. The CDR3 region has the DNA TGTGCCAGCAGCTTAAGCCGGAGCCGCTACAATGAGCAGTTCTTC.

This rearrangement joins TRBV5-5 to TRBJ1-5; 9 bases line up with TRBD1. CDR3 size: 16 residues. The V segment lost 4 bases and the J segment 0 bases; nucleotides outside the gene matches: 5. Germline CDR1 is SGHKS and CDR2 is YYEKEE (reference sequence). The CDR3 reads CASSGGTGNSNQPQHF. The CDR3 bases are TGTGCCAGCAGCGGGGGGACAGGGAATAGCAATCAGCCCCAGCATTTT.

The rearrangement uses TRBV7-7 and TRBJ1-3; D is undetermined. The germline V gene encodes CDR1 SSHAT and CDR2 FNYEAQ (reference sequence). The CDR3 has 10 amino acids. DNA of the CDR3: TGTGCTAGCTCTGGAAACACCATATATTTT. It codes for CASSGNTIYF. Complete variable domain (other parts from reference TRBV7-7 and TRBJ1-3): GAGVSQSPRYKVTKRGQDVTLRCDPISSHATLYWYQQALGQGPEFLTYFNYEAQPDKSGLPSDRFSAERPEGSISTLTIQRTEQRDSAMYRCASSGNTIYFGEGSWLTVV.

To note about this clone: The junction differs from germline at one of its ends, possibly a read error. At the DNA level, this CDR3 is encoded by other sequences in the same sample as well. The rearrangement uses TRBV28 and TRBJ2-7; 7 bases align to TRBD2. This CDR3 has 14 amino acids. CDR1 is MDHEN, CDR2 SYDVKM, per germline. CDR3 in amino acids: CASSLGTTPYEQYF. CDR3 in DNA: TGTGCTAGCAGTTTGGGGACTACCCCCTACGAGCAGTACTTC.

The chain is built from TRBV28 and TRBJ1-5; TRBD1 is a possible D gene (5 bases). This CDR3 region has 15 residues. The V gene's germline CDR1 is MDHEN and CDR2 SYDVKM. Trimming took off 5 bases at V and 0 bases at J, with 11 bases between the two ends. In nucleotides, the CDR3 is TGTGCCAGCAGTCCACTCGGGGGTAGCAATCAGCCCCAGCATTTT. It encodes CASSPLGGSNQPQHF.

J is TRBJ1-6 and V is TRBV28; D not resolved. V dropped 10 bases and J dropped 7 bases, with 14 bases sitting between them. Per the germline V gene, CDR1 is MDHEN and CDR2 is SYDVKM. The CDR3 runs to 13 residues. The CDR3 region has the DNA TGTGCCATTTCGCTTATGACAAATTCACCCCTCCACTTT. It codes for CAISLMTNSPLHF.

V usage is TRBV5-1 and J usage is TRBJ1-4; TRBD1 is a possible D gene (5 bases). The CDR3 has 18 residues. V was cut by 4 bases and J by 3 bases, with 22 bases left in between. Germline V lookup: CDR1 SGHRS, CDR2 YFSETQ. Written as DNA, the CDR3 is TGCGCCAGCAGCCCCTGGTCGGGCAGGGCGGGGGCTAATGAAAAACTGTTTTTT. This encodes CASSPWSGRAGANEKLFF.

The gene calls are TRBV28 and TRBJ2-1; TRBD1 aligns across 7 bases. CDR3 size: 16 residues. The ends lost 6 bases at V and 0 bases at J; junction bases unmatched: 8. Germline CDR1 is MDHEN and CDR2 is SYDVKM. CDR3 DNA sequence: TGTGCCAGCAGCCCTGGGACAGAAAGCTCCTACAATGAGCAGTTCTTC. Residues: CASSPGTESSYNEQFF.

V gene TRBV10-3 combines with J gene TRBJ2-7; the D is unclear. Trimming cost V 2 bases and J 3 bases, with 11 bases left between them. The CDR3 has 14 residues. The germline V gene encodes CDR1 ENHRY and CDR2 SYGVKD. DNA for the CDR3: TGTGCCATCAGTGAGGTTTCCCAAAACTACGAGCAGTACTTC. Its protein product is CAISEVSQNYEQYF.